The 18 T cell receptor beta chains below were found in one sample sequenced in a study of CD8 T cells in ankylosing spondylitis. Findings and limits, study-wide: Ankylosing spondylitis blood seemed to carry a telltale TCR beta motif made of eight highly homologous variants.

TCRdb redid the calling of the 5' RACE reads with MiXCR, one entry per CDR3 protein. The sample includes around 440,000 distinct CDR3 sequences, about a sixth of them seen just once. These receptors are not linked to any known antigen. Sequenced input: blood, either unsorted or a sorted T cell fraction (not recorded which). Receptors originate from a male donor with ankylosing spondylitis.

The rearrangement links TRBV7-9 to TRBJ2-3, with 9 bases that match TRBD2. Germline V lookup: CDR1 SEHNR, CDR2 FQNEAQ (reference sequence). The CDR3 totals 17 residues. The V gene end was trimmed by 5 bases and the J gene end by 6 bases; junction bases not matched to a gene: 15. Here the CDR3 reads CASSPLVAGVIGDTQYF. Written as DNA, the CDR3 is TGTGCCAGCAGCCCCCTTGTAGCGGGAGTCATTGGGGATACGCAGTATTTT.

This clonotype appeared a few times. The chain has TRBV6-2 or TRBV6-3 and TRBJ2-4; a possible D gene is TRBD1 (6 bases). The V and J ends lost 5 bases and 0 bases respectively, with 17 bases between them. This CDR3 comprises 17 residues. CDR1 and CDR2 from the germline V gene are MNHEY and SVGEGT. CDR3 protein: CASSLRGTTLAKNIQYF. As DNA, the CDR3 is TGTGCCAGCAGTCTGAGGGGGACAACGCTAGCCAAAAACATTCAGTACTTC.

V is TRBV6-5 and J is TRBJ2-6; 9 bases match TRBD1. The CDR3 sequence is 19 residues long. With 0 bases clipped from V and 2 bases from J, the junction kept 8 bases outside the gene matches. Germline CDR1 is MNHEY and CDR2 is SVGAGI. The CDR3 is CASSYSPGQGSPGANVLTF. The CDR3 coding sequence is TGTGCCAGCAGTTACTCCCCGGGACAGGGATCCCCTGGGGCCAACGTCCTGACTTTC.

This clonotype was recorded many times. The chain employs TRBV15 and TRBJ1-5, with D maybe TRBD1 (5 bases). The CDR3 loop spans 13 amino acids. Trimming pared 5 bases from V and 6 bases from J, leaving 11 bases between. CDR1 is LNHNV and CDR2 is YYDKDF in the germline V gene (reference sequence). The CDR3: CATSLTVTQPQHF. The CDR3 nucleotides read TGTGCCACCAGCCTGACAGTCACTCAGCCCCAGCATTTT. The full variable domain, completed using reference TRBV15 and TRBJ1-5, is DAMVIQNPRYQVTQFGKPVTLSCSQTLNHNVMYWYQQKSSQAPKLLFHYYDKDFNNEADTPDNFQSRRPNTSFCFLDIRSPGLGDTAMYLCATSLTVTQPQHFGDGTRLSIL.

This clonotype was seen a handful of times. This chain links TRBV3-1 with TRBJ2-1, with 9 bases lining up with TRBD2. Unmatched junction bases numbered 9, after V lost 2 bases and J lost 4 bases. Germline V gene sequence: CDR1 LGHDT, CDR2 YNNKEL (reference sequence). This CDR3 contains 17 residues. CDR3 sequence reads: CASSQTLQRGAYNEQFF. The CDR3 region has the DNA TGTGCCAGCAGCCAAACCCTTCAGCGGGGGGCATACAATGAGCAGTTCTTC.

The J gene is TRBJ1-1, the V gene TRBV20-1; D unresolved. The CDR3 spans 12 residues. Germline-derived CDR1 and CDR2 are DFQATT and SNEGSKA (reference sequence). V shed 2 bases and J shed 1 base, with 5 bases lying between them. CDR3 nucleotide sequence: TGCAGTGCTAGACAGTCGAACACTGAAGCTTTCTTT. Amino acids: CSARQSNTEAFF.

This clonotype was detected many times. The chain joins TRBV11-2 to TRBJ1-2, with D possibly matching TRBD1 (5 bases). This CDR3 region has 13 residues. The V end was cut by 8 bases, the J end by 14 bases, with 24 bases between. Germline CDR1 and CDR2: SGHAT and FQNNGV. The CDR3 is CASALGRGSHGTF. The DNA for the CDR3 is TGTGCCAGCGCACTTGGGAGGGGCAGCCATGGGACCTTC.

The J gene is TRBJ2-4, the V gene TRBV11-2; 16 positions agree with TRBD2. V lost 4 bases and J lost 0; bases outside the gene matches: 3. The CDR3 has 18 amino acids. CDR1 and CDR2 (germline): SGHAT, FQNNGV. The DNA of the CDR3 is TGTGCCAGCAGCTCCGGGACTAGCGGGGGGGGAGCCAAAAACATTCAGTACTTC. Its protein product is CASSSGTSGGGAKNIQYF.

In its sample, this clonotype was seen a few times. The genes are TRBV24-1 and TRBJ1-5; D ambiguous. CDR3 size: 13 residues. The germline V gene has CDR1 KGHDR and CDR2 SFDVKD. V gave up 5 bases and J gave up 0 bases, with 4 bases separating them. DNA of the CDR3: TGTGCCACCAGTGGGACTAGCAATCAGCCCCAGCATTTT. Translation gives CATSGTSNQPQHF.

The rearrangement joins TRBV5-1 to TRBJ2-3, with a possible D match to TRBD1 (7 bases). This CDR3 is built from 14 residues. V was pared by 7 bases and J by 2 bases, with 14 bases between. Germline V lookup: CDR1 SGHRS, CDR2 YFSETQ. This CDR3 reads CASAGGKYTDTQYF. CDR3 DNA: TGCGCCAGCGCAGGGGGGAAATACACAGATACGCAGTATTTT. Full variable domain (rest looked up from reference TRBV5-1 and TRBJ2-3): KAGVTQTPRYLIKTRGQQVTLSCSPISGHRSVSWYQQTPGQGLQFLFEYFSETQRNKGNFPGRFSGRQFSNSRSEMNVSTLELGDSALYLCASAGGKYTDTQYFGPGTRLTVL.

This chain links TRBV20-1 with TRBJ2-3; D may be TRBD1 (6 bases). CDR1 DFQATT and CDR2 SNEGSKA come from the germline V gene (reference sequence). The CDR3 is made up of 11 amino acids. Trimming cost V 7 bases and J 15 bases, with 20 bases left between them. The CDR3 DNA reads as TGCAGTGTTCACCCCGGGACACGGGACTATTTT. Translating it yields CSVHPGTRDYF.

In this sample, this clonotype turned up a few times. CDR3 sequence reads: CASSYSTGRNEQYF. The CDR3 nucleotides are TGTGCCAGCAGTTACTCTACAGGGAGGAACGAGCAGTACTTC. The chain links TRBV6-5 to TRBJ2-7; TRBD1 or TRBD2 may be the D gene (6 bases each). Germline V gives CDR1 MNHEY, CDR2 SVGAGI. The length of the CDR3 is 14 residues. V lost 0 bases to trimming and J lost 5 bases, with 11 bases between them.

This clonotype was detected ten times or more. This chain joins TRBV12-3 or TRBV12-4 and TRBJ2-1; 10 nucleotides line up with TRBD2. The CDR3 has 14 amino acids. After removal of 4 bases from V and 7 bases from J, the junction contained 4 bases not matched to a gene. The CDR3 loop is CASSSSGGPNEQFF. The CDR3, as DNA: TGTGCCAGCAGTTCTAGCGGGGGCCCTAATGAGCAGTTCTTC.

The chain uses TRBV6-1 and TRBJ1-1; TRBD1 agrees at 8 bases. With 5 bases clipped from V and 4 bases from J, the junction kept 6 bases outside the gene matches. The CDR3 loop spans 14 amino acids. Germline assignment: CDR1 MNHNS and CDR2 SASEGT. CDR3 loop: CASSPDRVSTEAFF. The DNA of the CDR3 is TGTGCCAGCAGTCCGGACAGGGTGAGCACTGAAGCTTTCTTT.

This clonotype appeared once. The J gene is TRBJ1-3, the V gene TRBV7-8; possibly TRBD1 for D (6 bases). Trimming shortened V by 3 bases and J by 0 bases, and 12 bases separated the two germline ends. Germline V lookup: CDR1 SGHVS, CDR2 FQNEAQ. The CDR3 contains 16 residues. The CDR3: CASSFTGRISGNTIYF. The CDR3, as DNA: TGTGCCAGCAGCTTCACAGGGCGTATCTCTGGAAACACCATATATTTT.

CDR3 in amino acids: CASGDRGLRTDTQYF. The CDR3, as DNA: TGTGCCAGCGGCGACAGGGGGCTTCGTACAGATACGCAGTATTTT. This chain connects TRBV11-3 to TRBJ2-3, with 10 bases matching TRBD1. With 8 bases clipped from V and 3 bases from J, the junction kept 8 bases outside the gene matches. Germline CDR1 is SGHNT and CDR2 is YENEEA. The CDR3 has 15 residues.

This clonotype was recorded a few times. The V and J genes are TRBV2 and TRBJ2-7; the match to TRBD1 covers 7 bases. V was pared by 8 bases and J by 2 bases, with 12 bases of the junction left unmatched. Germline V gene lookup returns CDR1 SNHLY and CDR2 FYNNEI. This CDR3 is 15 amino acids long. CDR3 in DNA: TGTGCCAGCCGATACGGGACAGCGGATCCCTACGAGCAGTACTTC. Translated, it gives CASRYGTADPYEQYF.

In this sample, this clonotype turned up many times. V and J are TRBV20-1 and TRBJ2-5, with 10 nucleotides matching TRBD2. Germline CDR1 is DFQATT and CDR2 is SNEGSKA (reference sequence). This CDR3 is 13 amino acids long. With 4 bases clipped from V and 5 bases from J, the junction kept 4 bases outside the gene matches. The DNA for the CDR3 is TGCAGTGCTAAGCGGGGGGGCCAGGAGACCCAGTACTTC. It specifies CSAKRGGQETQYF.